This TCR beta chain was sequenced in a study of blood T cells in healthy people across ages. Study outcomes and limitations: The study regarded diversity estimates from one million T cells as underestimates.

Using a J-beta primer mix together with a sample-barcoded 5' primer, a second PCR was run for roughly 6 to 11 cycles. The template-switch adaptor was a 5' adaptor with 12 random nucleotides. It tagged each cDNA molecule. TCRdb re-analysed the 5' RACE reads in MiXCR, keeping a single row per CDR3 protein. Of 1,800,000 or so distinct CDR3 sequences in the sample, roughly 43% were seen once. Germline CDR1 is MNHEY and CDR2 is SVGEGT. V lost 5 bases, J lost 3 bases, and 14 bases lay in between. CDR3 length: 14 amino acids. This clonotype was picked up a small number of times. Its antigen is not known. The sample comprised blood. The V gene is TRBV6-2 or TRBV6-3, the J gene TRBJ2-7; possibly TRBD1 or TRBD2 for D (5 bases each). The source of this sequence is a human donor in good health. Here the CDR3 DNA reads TGTGCCAGCAGTCGATGGGACGGCGGCTACGAGCAGTACTTC. Translated: CASSRWDGGYEQYF.